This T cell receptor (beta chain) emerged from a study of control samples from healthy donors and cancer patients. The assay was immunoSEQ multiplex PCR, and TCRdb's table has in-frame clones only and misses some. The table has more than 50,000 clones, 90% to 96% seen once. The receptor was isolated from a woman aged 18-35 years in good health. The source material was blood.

CDR3 DNA: TGTGCCAGCAGCTTACGAGGGTTGATCAATCAGCCCCAGCATTTT. As protein: CASSLRGLINQPQHF. The chain links TRBV7-2 to TRBJ1-5, with D uncertain. In germline, CDR1 is SGHTA, CDR2 FQGNSA. The CDR3 consists of 15 residues. The V and J ends lost 2 bases and 3 bases respectively, with 11 bases between them.